This T cell receptor beta chain stems from a study of T cell responses to AZD1222 COVID-19 vaccine. Across the study: Researchers grouped second doses given at about 4 or about 12 weeks into one pool.

Details on this clone: Its specificity is unknown.

The study, taken as a whole, reports: The number of AZD1222 recipients seropositive at baseline was only five or six.

Repertoires were generated with immunoSEQ multiplex PCR, while TCRdb's copy carries only in-frame clones and drops some. The sample shows approximately 85,000 clones, 80% to 90% of them seen only once. This CDR3 comprises 14 residues. Germline CDR1 LNHDA, CDR2 SQIVND (reference sequence). The V gene lost 3 bases and the J gene lost 6 bases, with 15 bases spanning the gap. The specimen comprised peripheral blood, sampled on day 0 of AZD1222 vaccination. V and J are TRBV19 and TRBJ2-7; D perhaps matches TRBD1 (6 bases). The sequence was collected from an adult in good health. Here the CDR3 reads CASSMPGEVREQYF. The CDR3 region has the DNA TGTGCCAGTAGTATGCCAGGGGAAGTTCGCGAGCAGTACTTC. The entire variable domain, with the rest obtained from reference TRBV19 and TRBJ2-7, is as follows: DGGITQSPKYLFRKEGQNVTLSCEQNLNHDAMYWYRQDPGQGLRLIYYSQIVNDFQKGDIAEGYSVSREKKESFPLTVTSAQKNPTAFYLCASSMPGEVREQYFGPGTRLTVT.